Listed here are 26 T cell receptor beta chains from one sample, sequenced in a study of blood T cell repertoires in COVID-19. Clones were sequenced by immunoSEQ multiplex PCR, and TCRdb holds only the in-frame ones, with some missing. Counted here are 70,000 to 95,000 clones, approximately 90% occurring once; the ten biggest clones make up around 2.6%. Source material: peripheral blood. These receptors all come from a man between 45 and 60 years old with COVID-19, enrolled during active disease.

The rearrangement links TRBV6-5 to TRBJ2-6; D unclear. The CDR3 has 13 amino acids. V lost 9 bases, J lost 2 bases, and 8 bases lay in between. Germline lookup yields CDR1 MNHEY and CDR2 SVGAGI. The DNA of the CDR3 is TGTGCCAGTGGGCCTGCTGGGGCCAACGTCCTGACTTTC. The encoded protein is CASGPAGANVLTF.

V and J are TRBV11-2 and TRBJ2-1; the D is unclear. Germline V gene sequence: CDR1 SGHAT, CDR2 FQNNGV. The CDR3 is 10 amino acids. V shed 0 bases and J shed 15 bases, with 6 bases lying between them. The CDR3 region is CASSLEALFF. Here the CDR3 DNA reads TGTGCCAGCAGCTTAGAGGCCTTGTTCTTC.

This chain uses TRBV15 with TRBJ2-3, with 11 bases identical to TRBD1. The CDR3 is 16 amino acids. CDR1 LNHNV and CDR2 YYDKDF come from the germline V gene (reference sequence). V lost 4 bases, J lost 3 bases, and 6 bases stayed unmatched. In DNA form, the CDR3 reads TGTGCCACCAGCACCCGGACAGGGGGCTTGACAGATACGCAGTATTTT. Translated: CATSTRTGGLTDTQYF. Full variable domain (outside the CDR3, taken from reference TRBV15 and TRBJ2-3): DAMVIQNPRYQVTQFGKPVTLSCSQTLNHNVMYWYQQKSSQAPKLLFHYYDKDFNNEADTPDNFQSRRPNTSFCFLDIRSPGLGDTAMYLCATSTRTGGLTDTQYFGPGTRLTVL.

The V gene is TRBV5-5, the J gene TRBJ2-3; 11 nucleotides agree with TRBD2. J lost 6 bases, V lost 2 bases, and 8 bases had no gene match. The length of the CDR3 is 16 residues. Per the germline V gene, CDR1 is SGHKS and CDR2 is YYEKEE (reference sequence). The CDR3 DNA sequence: TGTGCCAGCAGCTTCGGGCTAGCGGGAGGTGATGATACGCAGTATTTT. It codes for CASSFGLAGGDDTQYF.

The chain has TRBV4-1 and TRBJ1-4; 11 nucleotides agree with TRBD1. The CDR3 is made up of 19 amino acids. Germline CDR1 is MGHRA and CDR2 is YSYEKL. With 0 bases clipped from V and 2 bases from J, the junction kept 8 bases outside the gene matches. The CDR3 DNA reads TGCGCCAGCAGCCAAGATATAGGACAGGGGGCAGGCACTAATGAAAAACTGTTTTTT. Its translation: CASSQDIGQGAGTNEKLFF.

The CDR3 nucleotides read TGTGCCAGCAGTGAAAATGATATAGGGACAGGGGCGCCGTACTATAATTCACCCCTCCACTTT. It codes for CASSENDIGTGAPYYNSPLHF. The chain combines TRBV2 with TRBJ1-6; 10 bases agree with TRBD1. V was clipped by 2 bases and J by 3 bases; unmatched bases: 16. CDR3 length: 21 amino acids. Germline V gene sequence: CDR1 SNHLY, CDR2 FYNNEI.

The rearrangement joins TRBV5-1 to TRBJ1-3, with 10 bases that match TRBD1. With V trimmed by 4 bases and J by 2 bases, 9 bases remained unmatched. The germline V gene has CDR1 SGHRS and CDR2 YFSETQ. The CDR3 extends over 17 amino acids. This chain's CDR3 is CASSLLDRGHTGNTIYF. CDR3 sequence (DNA): TGCGCCAGCAGCCTGCTCGACAGGGGGCATACTGGAAACACCATATATTTT.

The V call is TRBV25-1, the J call TRBJ2-5; 7 bases align to TRBD1. There are 14 residues in the CDR3. The V segment lost 7 bases and the J segment 4 bases; nucleotides outside the gene matches: 9. Looked up from germline, CDR1 is MGHDK and CDR2 is SYGVNS. Written as DNA, the CDR3 is TGTGCCAGCACCATAGGGGCAGGGGGAGAGACCCAGTACTTC. Translated: CASTIGAGGETQYF.

The CDR3 spells CASLTSGSSYEQYF. CDR3 DNA: TGCGCCAGCCTGACTAGCGGGAGCTCCTACGAGCAGTACTTC. The chain couples TRBV10-2 to TRBJ2-7; 12 bases line up with TRBD2. CDR3 length: 14 residues. V shed 8 bases and J 0 bases; nucleotides not matched to a gene: 2. The germline gives CDR1 WSHSY, CDR2 SAAADI.

The V call is TRBV11-2, the J call TRBJ2-7; tentatively, D is TRBD2 (5 bases). Trimming stripped 3 bases from V and 6 bases from J, with 6 bases between. Germline-derived CDR1 and CDR2 are SGHAT and FQNNGV. This CDR3 is built from 11 residues. The CDR3 sequence is CASSFGVEQYF. The DNA for the CDR3 is TGTGCCAGCAGCTTCGGGGTCGAGCAGTACTTC.

V is TRBV21-1 and J is TRBJ2-2; TRBD1 is the table's D call and was not checked against the DNA. TRBV21-1 is recorded as a pseudogene. The CDR3 extends over 14 amino acids. The CDR3: CASSRFTRHRELFF. Written as DNA, the CDR3 is TGTGCCAGCAGCAGATTTACACGCCACCGGGAGCTGTTTTTT.

The rearrangement joins TRBV11-1 to TRBJ2-5, with D tentatively TRBD2 (6 bases). Germline V gives CDR1 SGHAT, CDR2 FQDESV (reference sequence). V lost 6 bases and J lost 5, with 16 bases in between. The CDR3 is made up of 14 amino acids. The CDR3 DNA sequence: TGTGCCAGCAGTACAACGGGACGGGGGGAGACCCAGTACTTC. This encodes CASSTTGRGETQYF. Drawing the rest from reference TRBV11-1 and TRBJ2-5, the complete variable domain is EAEVAQSPRYKITEKSQAVAFWCDPISGHATLYWYRQILGQGPELLVQFQDESVVDDSQLPKDRFSAERLKGVDSTLKIQPAELGDSAMYLCASSTTGRGETQYFGPGTRLLVL.

The chain employs TRBV18 and TRBJ2-3; TRBD2 aligns across 9 bases. The CDR3 totals 16 residues. The V gene's germline CDR1 is KGHSH and CDR2 LQKENI. V shed 2 bases, J shed 1 base, and the junction held 4 bases outside the gene matches. CDR3 coding DNA: TGTGCCAGCTCACCAGGTAGCGGGAGTGGCACAGATACGCAGTATTTT. It yields the protein CASSPGSGSGTDTQYF.

The chain couples TRBV24-1 to TRBJ2-2; 7 nucleotides agree with TRBD1. V lost 7 bases and J lost 3; bases outside the gene matches: 7. The CDR3 sequence is 15 residues long. Germline CDR1 and CDR2: KGHDR and SFDVKD. This CDR3 is CATSPIGQDTGELFF. CDR3 DNA: TGTGCCACCAGCCCAATAGGACAGGACACCGGGGAGCTGTTTTTT.

This sequence joins TRBV6-5 and TRBJ1-6; 7 nucleotides agree with TRBD1. V lost 6 bases, J lost 8 bases, and 4 bases stayed unmatched. Germline V gene data show CDR1 as MNHEY and CDR2 as SVGAGI. The CDR3 contains 13 residues. The CDR3 nucleotides read TGTGCCAGCAGGCAGGGGGAAGATTCACCCCTCCACTTT. This translates into CASRQGEDSPLHF.

This clone has just a few counts. The CDR3 is CASSLTGTGSYEQYF. CDR3 DNA: TGTGCCAGCAGTTTAACCGGGACAGGCTCCTACGAGCAGTACTTC. This chain connects TRBV6-2 or TRBV6-3 to TRBJ2-7, with 8 bases fitting TRBD1. CDR1 MNHEY and CDR2 SVGEGT come from the germline V gene. Trimming removed 4 bases from V and 0 bases from J; junction bases left unmatched: 5. CDR3 length: 15 residues.

The V call is TRBV6-5, the J call TRBJ1-4; the D is unclear. The germline CDR1 and CDR2 sequences are MNHEY and SVGAGI. The CDR3 consists of 12 residues. Trimming shortened V by 9 bases and J by 4 bases, and 9 bases separated the two germline ends. CDR3 sequence (DNA): TGTGCCAGTTCCCCAGTTAATGAAAAACTGTTTTTT. As protein: CASSPVNEKLFF.

This chain connects TRBV5-5 to TRBJ1-4, with 12 bases fitting TRBD1. From germline, CDR1 is SGHKS and CDR2 YYEKEE (reference sequence). CDR3 length: 14 residues. The V segment lost 2 bases and the J segment 8 bases; nucleotides outside the gene matches: 1. The CDR3 sequence: CASSLGTGGEKLFF. CDR3 DNA: TGTGCCAGCAGCTTAGGGACAGGGGGCGAAAAACTGTTTTTT.

The chain links TRBV7-9 to TRBJ2-1; 7 bases map to TRBD2. This CDR3 region has 13 residues. CDR1 SEHNR and CDR2 FQNEAQ come from the germline V gene (reference sequence). V dropped 4 bases and J dropped 9; count of bases not matched to a gene: 6. The CDR3 DNA is TGTGCCAGCAGCTCGCCTTCGGGGGGTGAGCAGTTCTTC. It codes for CASSSPSGGEQFF.

This sequence joins TRBV6-2 or TRBV6-3 and TRBJ1-2; 8 nucleotides line up with TRBD1. The germline gives CDR1 MNHEY, CDR2 SVGEGT. The CDR3 has 14 residues. After removal of 2 bases from V and 8 bases from J, the junction contained 7 bases not matched to a gene. CDR3 DNA: TGTGCCAGCAGTTACGATCGACAGGGGAGGGGCTACACCTTC. This gives the protein CASSYDRQGRGYTF.

The gene calls are TRBV10-2 and TRBJ2-1; TRBD2 matches at 7 bases. The CDR3 has 16 amino acids. Trimming cost V 2 bases and J 4 bases; bases outside gene matches: 8. Germline V gene lookup returns CDR1 WSHSY and CDR2 SAAADI. CDR3 nucleotides: TGCGCCAGCAGTGAGAACGTGGGGGGGAATTACAATGAGCAGTTCTTC. Translating gives CASSENVGGNYNEQFF.

V is TRBV5-1 and J is TRBJ2-5; D uncertain. CDR1 and CDR2 from the germline V gene are SGHRS and YFSETQ. The CDR3 runs 12 residues. V lost 0 bases to trimming and J lost 4 bases, with 4 bases between them. CDR3 coding DNA: TGCGCCAGCAGCTTGGAGCCAGAGACCCAGTACTTC. It translates to CASSLEPETQYF.

This chain joins TRBV24-1 and TRBJ2-3; tentatively, D is TRBD2 (7 bases). Germline CDR1 KGHDR, CDR2 SFDVKD. This CDR3 is 16 amino acids long. The V end was cut by 6 bases, the J end by 0 bases, with 15 bases between. The DNA of the CDR3 is TGTGCCACCAGTACCTTGGGGGGGCCTAGCACAGATACGCAGTATTTT. The encoded protein is CATSTLGGPSTDTQYF.

As DNA, the CDR3 is TGTGCCAGCACCCTCCCCTCCCAGACAGGGTCGGGAGGCTACACCTTC. Its translation: CASTLPSQTGSGGYTF. This chain uses TRBV28 with TRBJ1-2; 7 nucleotides agree with TRBD1. With 7 bases clipped from V and 8 bases from J, the junction kept 19 bases outside the gene matches. CDR1 is MDHEN and CDR2 is SYDVKM in the germline V gene. The CDR3 is 16 amino acids.

V usage is TRBV7-8 and J usage is TRBJ1-6; possible D gene TRBD1, 5 bases. The CDR3 runs to 15 residues. Looked up from germline, CDR1 is SGHVS and CDR2 is FQNEAQ. V dropped 0 bases and J dropped 10 bases, with 13 bases sitting between them. The CDR3 is CASSLAQGIGSPLHF. As DNA, the CDR3 is TGTGCCAGCAGCTTAGCTCAGGGCATTGGCTCACCCCTCCACTTT.

This clone showed up just a few times. The J gene is TRBJ1-4, the V gene TRBV5-1; D uncertain. V lost 4 bases, J lost 7 bases, and 14 bases lay in between. The V gene's germline CDR1 is SGHRS and CDR2 YFSETQ. The CDR3 has 14 residues. The CDR3 DNA is TGCGCCAGCAGCCTTCAAAGCATAACTGAAAAACTGTTTTTT. Its translation is CASSLQSITEKLFF.